This paragraph covers one T cell receptor (beta chain) sequence. Its antigen remains unidentified. Base quality data are lacking; no much larger clone is found one base away. From V the trimming removes 5 bases and from J it removes 3 bases, while the gene matches leave 7 bases of the junction unaccounted for. CDR3 length: 15 amino acids, cysteine to phenylalanine. The read is trimmed to its CDR3 DNA, 45 bases read in frame from base 1. The germline V gene (reference sequence) supplies CDR1 SGHNT and CDR2 YYREEE. The sample is drawn from a study of neoadjuvant anti-PD-1 for oral cavity cancer listed by TCRdb under 2021. Turning to the overall study: Before undergoing curative-intent surgical resection, most patients got three to four biweekly nivolumab doses at 3 mg/kg. For patients who did not progress, a fourth nivolumab dose was given around day 43, followed by definitive surgical resection on days 50-56. Under RECIST 1.1, a patient counted as a responder if showing complete response, partial response or stable disease, and as a non-responder if showing progression. The parent correlative cohort included over nine patients, with an approximately 35% response rate. General conclusions and limits of the study: Greater tumor shrinkage correlated with larger post-treatment sizes of preexisting intratumoral clones, which suggests that expansion of preexisting clones contributed to response. The TCR analyses had only three patients in each response group, and the authors called for validation in larger cohorts. Higher pretreatment blood Treg/Th17 ratios correlated with both higher pretreatment blood TCRbeta clonality and lower post-treatment tumor TCRbeta clonality.

In the paper's terms, the time point label means: before neoadjuvant nivolumab. Patients had been newly diagnosed with stage II-IVA oral cavity squamous cell carcinoma, and no prior systemic or radiation treatment had been given to the patients. Everyone in the cohort had locally advanced, HPV-negative oral cavity squamous cell carcinoma. Samples came from a longitudinal correlative study of a single-arm phase II trial of neoadjuvant nivolumab in oral cavity squamous cell carcinoma. Subject-matched pre- and post-treatment PBMCs and tumors from three responders and three non-responders underwent genomic DNA-based TCRbeta sequencing. For tumor tissue, genomic DNA extraction relied on the Maxwell RSC DNA from Tissue kit. Survey sequencing of tumors used two replicates per sample, and the tumor libraries mostly started from 4.5 to 5.5 ug of input genomic DNA. The immunoSEQ hsTCRbeta kit was used to prepare TCRbeta libraries according to the manufacturer's instructions. An Illumina NovaSeq 6000 S4 flow cell was used to sequence the final libraries, which had first been combined to 3 nM. For the original study's pipeline: The immunoSEQ Analyzer was used for raw data preprocessing and quality control. The analysis was limited to productive rearrangements, and each clonotype was defined by a unique CDR3 amino acid sequence. Repertoire clonality was estimated as the Gini-Simpson index, which was computed with the R package tcR. Gini indices were compared with Student's t test, and associations with tumor size change were assessed by Pearson correlation. The immuneACCESS repertoire file appears here via TCRdb, limited to in-frame rearrangements. These files lack a portion of the clones; in checked studies, under half of the deficit traces to unresolved V genes, and the cause of the others is not known. From that table come the V and J calls and clone size; the DNA was used to work out D and trimming. The sample contains around 12,000 clones, about three fifths of them found a single time. The ten largest clones capture more than 9% of the sample.

The origin of this receptor is a person aged 40-85 years with oral cavity squamous cell carcinoma. The sequence is built from TRBV5-4 and TRBJ2-7; 11 nucleotides in the junction match TRBD2. The sequences come from tumor tissue, collected before nivolumab (anti-PD-1) treatment. The CDR3 region reads CASRELAGEYYEQYF. The nucleotide sequence reads TGTGCCAGCAGAGAACTAGCGGGAGAATACTACGAGCAGTACTTC.